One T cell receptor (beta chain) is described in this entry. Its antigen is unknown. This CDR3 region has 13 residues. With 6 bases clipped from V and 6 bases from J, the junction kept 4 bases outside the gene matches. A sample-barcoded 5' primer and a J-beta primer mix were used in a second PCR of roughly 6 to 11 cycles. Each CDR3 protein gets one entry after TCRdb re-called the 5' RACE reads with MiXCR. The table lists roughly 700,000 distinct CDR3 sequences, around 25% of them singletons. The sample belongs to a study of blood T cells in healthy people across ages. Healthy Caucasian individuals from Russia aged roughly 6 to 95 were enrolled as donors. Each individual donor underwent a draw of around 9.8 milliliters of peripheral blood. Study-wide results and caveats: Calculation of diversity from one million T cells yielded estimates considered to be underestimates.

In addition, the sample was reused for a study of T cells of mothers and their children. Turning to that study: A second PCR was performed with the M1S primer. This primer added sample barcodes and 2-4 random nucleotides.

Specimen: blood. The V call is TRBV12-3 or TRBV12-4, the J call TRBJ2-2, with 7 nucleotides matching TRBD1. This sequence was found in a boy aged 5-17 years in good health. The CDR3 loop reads CASSTTGAGELFF. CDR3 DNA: TGTGCCAGCAGCACAACAGGGGCCGGGGAGCTGTTTTTT.